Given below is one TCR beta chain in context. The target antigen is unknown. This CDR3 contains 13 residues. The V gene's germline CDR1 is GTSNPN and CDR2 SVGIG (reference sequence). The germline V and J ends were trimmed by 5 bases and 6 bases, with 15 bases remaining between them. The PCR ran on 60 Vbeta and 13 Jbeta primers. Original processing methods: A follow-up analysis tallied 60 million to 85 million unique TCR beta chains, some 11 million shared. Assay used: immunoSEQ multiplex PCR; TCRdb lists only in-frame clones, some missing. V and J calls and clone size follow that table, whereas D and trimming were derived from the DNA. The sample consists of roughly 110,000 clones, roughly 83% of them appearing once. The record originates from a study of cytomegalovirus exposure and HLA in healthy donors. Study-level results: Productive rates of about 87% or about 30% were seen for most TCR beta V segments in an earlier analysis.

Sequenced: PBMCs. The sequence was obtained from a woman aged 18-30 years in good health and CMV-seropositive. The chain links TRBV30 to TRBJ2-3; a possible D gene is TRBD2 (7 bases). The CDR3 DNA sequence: TGTGCCTGGGAGGGGGGGTTTAGGGATACGCAGTATTTT. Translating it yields CAWEGGFRDTQYF. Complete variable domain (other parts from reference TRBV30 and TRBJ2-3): SQTIHQWPATLVQPVGSPLSLECTVEGTSNPNLYWYRQAAGRGLQLLFYSVGIGQISSEVPQNLSASRPQDRQFILSSKKLLLSDSGFYLCAWEGGFRDTQYFGPGTRLTVL.